This T cell receptor (beta chain) comes out of a study of cytotoxic CD8 clonotypes in ibrutinib-treated CLL (TCRdb year 2021). Turning to the overall study: The cohort included about 15 treatment-naive and fewer than 12 relapsed/refractory patients; around 18 were IGHV unmutated. Partial responses were observed in some 24 patients and complete responses in 2; after a median follow-up of about 69 months, remission was maintained in about 15 patients and progression was observed in roughly 12. Response samples were obtained after a median of approximately 12 months of treatment, with a range of about 6 to 36 months. An average of approximately 260,000 productive templates and 80,000 to 100,000 productive rearrangements was obtained per sample. Of the approximately 87 participants in the trial, about two dozen had longitudinal samples available. Cryopreserved peripheral blood mononuclear cells were collected at three points: before therapy, at response, and at either sustained remission or disease progression. Every remission and progressive disease sample was obtained while ibrutinib was still being received by the patients.

CDR1 is given as SEHNR and CDR2 as FQNEAQ, both from the germline V gene (reference sequence). The CDR3 has 13 amino acids, counting the end cysteine and phenylalanine. Only the CDR3 DNA is retained, 39 bases long and in frame from the first base. Germline trimming: 3 bases from V, 5 bases from J; junction bases outside gene matches: 0. In light of the paper, this sample's time point label describes: progressive disease on ibrutinib. For TCR beta library preparation, around 1.9 micrograms of genomic DNA were extracted from the cryopreserved PBMCs. Longitudinal blood samples from CLL patients receiving ibrutinib monotherapy were subjected to high-throughput TCR beta sequencing. The patients took part in an open-label, single-center phase 2 trial of ibrutinib monotherapy. Study-level results and caveats: An increase in clonality was observed at ibrutinib response, with clonality remaining stable during sustained remission and falling back toward baseline at progression. Lymph node repertoires were not examined, and the timing of sampling was not matched between patients in sustained remission and those whose disease progressed. Baseline clonality was found to be higher than that of age-matched healthy donors and was strongly correlated with circulating CD8+ T-cell counts. Public clonotypes were found to be uncommon and were observed to contract or remain stable during treatment; the increase in clonality was shown to reflect expansion of private clonotypes at ibrutinib response.

As concerns this clone: The antigen this receptor binds is unknown. There are no base qualities to consult, and no much larger clone falls within one base.

A MiSeq instrument was used for deep resolution sequencing, which targeted depths ranging from 1 in 1 million up to 1 in 200,000 T cells, with coverage averaging 10x for each clonotype. The immunoSEQ hsTCRB Kit was used to generate TCR beta libraries. The published analysis was carried out like this. ImmunoSEQ Data Assistant and ImmunoSEQ Analyzer were used for data analysis, and V, D and J genes were assigned according to IMGT definitions. Clonality, with values ranging from 0 to 1, was calculated as one minus the normalized Shannon entropy of productive rearrangement frequencies. Public clonotype analysis was restricted to overrepresented clonotypes comprising at least 0.05% of each patient's repertoire. Around 12 age-matched healthy donor repertoires from immuneACCESS were used as controls for clonality. The table comes from immuneACCESS by way of TCRdb, which keeps in-frame sequences with V and J called. Part of the clones is missing from these tables; in studies checked, under half for an unresolved V gene and the rest for unknown reasons. V and J calls and clone size are given by that table; D and trimming were obtained from the DNA. This sample gives approximately 70,000 clones in total; 75% to 85% of them show up just once. Of the sample, roughly 7.5% is held by the ten largest clones.

This receptor was taken from a human donor with chronic lymphocytic leukemia. The sample consisted of PBMCs, taken at disease progression, from a patient treated with ibrutinib. The rearrangement joined TRBV7-9 to TRBJ2-7, and TRBD1 aligns with 11 junction nucleotides. The DNA sequence follows: TGTGCCAGCAGCTTGGACAGGGGGCACGAGCAGTACTTC. Its protein reads: CASSLDRGHEQYF.